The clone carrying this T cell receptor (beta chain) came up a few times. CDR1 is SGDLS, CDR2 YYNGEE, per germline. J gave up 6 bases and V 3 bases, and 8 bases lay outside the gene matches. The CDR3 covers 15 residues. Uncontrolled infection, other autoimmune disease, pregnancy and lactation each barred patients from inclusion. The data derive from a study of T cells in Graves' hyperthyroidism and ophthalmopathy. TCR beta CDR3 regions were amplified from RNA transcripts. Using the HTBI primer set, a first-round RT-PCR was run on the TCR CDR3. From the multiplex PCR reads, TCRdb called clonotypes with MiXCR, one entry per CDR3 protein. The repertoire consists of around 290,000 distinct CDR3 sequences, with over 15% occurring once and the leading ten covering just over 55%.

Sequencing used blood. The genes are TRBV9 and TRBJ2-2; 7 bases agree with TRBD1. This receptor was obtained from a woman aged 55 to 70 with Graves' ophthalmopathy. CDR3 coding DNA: TGTGCCAGCAGCGCGGGGACAGTTGGGGCCGGGGAGCTGTTTTTT. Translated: CASSAGTVGAGELFF.